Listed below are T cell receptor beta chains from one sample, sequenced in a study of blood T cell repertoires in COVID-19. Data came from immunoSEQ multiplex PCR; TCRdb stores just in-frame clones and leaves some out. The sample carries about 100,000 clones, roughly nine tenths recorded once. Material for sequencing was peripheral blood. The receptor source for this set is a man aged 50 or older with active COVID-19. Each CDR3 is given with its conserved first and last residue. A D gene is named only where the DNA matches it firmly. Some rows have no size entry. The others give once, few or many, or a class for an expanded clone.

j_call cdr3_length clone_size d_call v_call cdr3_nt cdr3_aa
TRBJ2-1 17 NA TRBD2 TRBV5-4 TGTGCCAGCAGCCTACTCCGACTAGCGGGGGGTGGGGATGAGCAGTTCTTC CASSLLRLAGGGDEQFF
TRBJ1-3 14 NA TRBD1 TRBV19 TGTGCCAGTAGTATCGGGACAGACCGGAACACCATATATTTT CASSIGTDRNTIYF
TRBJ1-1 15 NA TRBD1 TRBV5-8 TGTGCCAGCAGCGTACCTACAGGGGGCAACACTGAAGCTTTCTTT CASSVPTGGNTEAFF
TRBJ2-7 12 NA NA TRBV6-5 TGTGCCAGCAGGCCCACAGGGAGCGAGCAGTACTTC CASRPTGSEQYF
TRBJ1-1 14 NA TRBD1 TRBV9 TGTGCCAGCAACAGGGGGAGACCTGGCGTGCAAGCTTTCTTT CASNRGRPGVQAFF
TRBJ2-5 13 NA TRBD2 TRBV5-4 TGTGCCAGCAGCTCGGGACTAAAAGAGACCCAGTACTTC CASSSGLKETQYF
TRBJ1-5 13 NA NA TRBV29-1 TGCAGCGTTGGGCAGGGGACCAATCAGCCCCAGCATTTT CSVGQGTNQPQHF
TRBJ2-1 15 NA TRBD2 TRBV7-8 TGTGCCAGCAGCCTAGGGACTAGCGGAGCGGGGGAGCAGTTCTTC CASSLGTSGAGEQFF
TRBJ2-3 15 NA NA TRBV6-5 TGTGCCAGCAGACTTAGTCGTCCTAGCACAGATACGCAGTATTTT CASRLSRPSTDTQYF
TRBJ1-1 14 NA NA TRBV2 TGTGCCAGCAGTGGTCGTAACCAAGGGGCTGAAGCTTTCTTT CASSGRNQGAEAFF
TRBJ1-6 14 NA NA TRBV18 TGTGCCAGCTCAGCGAGCTCCTATAATTCACCCCTCCACTTT CASSASSYNSPLHF
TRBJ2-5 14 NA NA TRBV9 TGTGCCAGCAGCGCTCAGGGGAGACAAGAGACCCAGTACTTC CASSAQGRQETQYF
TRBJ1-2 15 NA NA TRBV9 TGTGCCAGCACCCAGGGCGGGAGGACTAACTATGGCTACACCTTC CASTQGGRTNYGYTF
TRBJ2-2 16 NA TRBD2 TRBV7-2 TGTGCCAGCAGCTTAGGTGCCCTAGCGGGGTCCGGGGAGCTGTTTTTT CASSLGALAGSGELFF
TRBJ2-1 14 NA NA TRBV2 TGTGCCAGTGGGCGGGCATACTCCTACAATGAGCAGTTCTTC CASGRAYSYNEQFF
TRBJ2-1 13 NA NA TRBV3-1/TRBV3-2 TGTGCCAGCAGCCAAGATAAGAGGGCTGAGCAGTTCTTC CASSQDKRAEQFF
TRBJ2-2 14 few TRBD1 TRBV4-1 TGCGCCAGCAGAAGGACAGGGAACACCGGGGAGCTGTTTTTT CASRRTGNTGELFF
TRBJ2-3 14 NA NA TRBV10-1 TGCGCCAGCAGTGCCGCGGGGGCGGTGGGTACGCAGTATTTT CASSAAGAVGTQYF
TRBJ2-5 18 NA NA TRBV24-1 TGTGCCACCAGTGACTCTGCGGGGGCCAGGAGACCTCAAGAGACCCAGTACTTC CATSDSAGARRPQETQYF
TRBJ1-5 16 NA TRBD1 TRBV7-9 TGTGCCAGCAGCTCGGGCGCAGGGGGAGGCAATCAGCCCCAGCATTTT CASSSGAGGGNQPQHF
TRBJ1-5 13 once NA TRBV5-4 TGTGCCAGCAGCTCGGACACCCATCAGCCCCAGCATTTT CASSSDTHQPQHF
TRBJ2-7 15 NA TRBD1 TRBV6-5 TGTGCCAGCAAAGATAGGGGACAGAACTCCTACGAGCAGTACTTC CASKDRGQNSYEQYF
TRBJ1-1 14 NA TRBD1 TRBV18 TGTGCCAGTCGCGTAGACAGGGCGGGCACTGAAGCTTTCTTT CASRVDRAGTEAFF
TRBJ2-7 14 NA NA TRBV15 TGTGCCACCAGCAGAGATCTAGGTTTCTACGAGCAGTACTTC CATSRDLGFYEQYF
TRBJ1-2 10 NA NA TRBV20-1 TGCAGTGCCGGAGACTATGGCTACACCTTC CSAGDYGYTF
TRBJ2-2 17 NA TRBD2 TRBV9 TGTGCCAGCAGCGGAGACGGACTAGCGGCGAACACCGGGGAGCTGTTTTTT CASSGDGLAANTGELFF
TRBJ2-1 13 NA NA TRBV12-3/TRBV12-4 TGTGCCAGCACCCTCGCGAGGGGGATTGAGCAGTTCTTC CASTLARGIEQFF
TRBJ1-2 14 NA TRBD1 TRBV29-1 TGCAGCGTTGAACAAAGGGACAGGGAATTTGGCTACACCTTC CSVEQRDREFGYTF
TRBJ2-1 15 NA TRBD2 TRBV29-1 TGCAGCGGTGGAGTGGGGCCTAGCGGGGCCAATGAGCAGTTCTTC CSGGVGPSGANEQFF
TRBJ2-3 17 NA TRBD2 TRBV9 TGTGCCAGCAGCGCGGGGGGAGGCCAATGGGGCACAGATACGCAGTATTTT CASSAGGGQWGTDTQYF
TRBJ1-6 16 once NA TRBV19 TGTGCCAGTAACGACCCGAAGCGAGGTTATAATTCACCCCTCCACTTT CASNDPKRGYNSPLHF
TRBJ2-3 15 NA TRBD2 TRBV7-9 TGTGCCAGCAGCCCACTTAGCGGGAGATCAGATACGCAGTATTTT CASSPLSGRSDTQYF
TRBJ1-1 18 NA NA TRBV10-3 TGTGCCATCAGTGAGTCTCTGGGGGGAAGGTCAATGAACACTGAAGCTTTCTTT CAISESLGGRSMNTEAFF
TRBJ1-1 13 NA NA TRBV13 TGTGCCAGCAGCTTAAGCGGGGGACATGAAGCTTTCTTT CASSLSGGHEAFF
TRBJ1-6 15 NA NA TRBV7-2 TGTGCCAGCAGCCCCGGTGGGGGGTATAATTCACCCCTCCACTTT CASSPGGGYNSPLHF
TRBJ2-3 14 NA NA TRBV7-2 TGTGCCAGCAGCTTACAGGGCAGCACAGATACGCAGTATTTT CASSLQGSTDTQYF
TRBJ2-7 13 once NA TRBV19 TGTGCCAGTAGTCTAGCGTTCTCCTACGAGCAGTACTTC CASSLAFSYEQYF
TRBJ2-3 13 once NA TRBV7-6 TGTGCCAGCAGCTTAATTGGAGCAGATACGCAGTATTTT CASSLIGADTQYF
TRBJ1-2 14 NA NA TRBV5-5 TGTGCCAGCAGTCAAGGAGACAGAACTATTGGCTACACCTTC CASSQGDRTIGYTF
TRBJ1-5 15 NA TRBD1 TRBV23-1 TGCGCCAGCAGTCAAGGGACAGGATTCAATCAGGCCCAGCATTTT CASSQGTGFNQAQHF
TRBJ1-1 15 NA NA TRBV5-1 TGCGCCAGCAGCTTGGGGGGAGGGAGGGGCACTGAAGCTTTCTTT CASSLGGGRGTEAFF
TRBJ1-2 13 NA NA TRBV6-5 TGTGCCAGCACACTCCGCGGGACTTTAGGCTACACCTTC CASTLRGTLGYTF
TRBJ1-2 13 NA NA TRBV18 TGTGCCAGCTCACCCTCGGACAGTTATGGCTACACCTTC CASSPSDSYGYTF
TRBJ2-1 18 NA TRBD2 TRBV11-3 TGTGCCAGCAGCCTCGGACTAGCGGGAGTGGGCTCCTACAATGAGCAGTTCTTC CASSLGLAGVGSYNEQFF
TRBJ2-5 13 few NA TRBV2 TGTGCCAGCAGGGGCAGGGTCACAGGGACCCAGTACTTC CASRGRVTGTQYF
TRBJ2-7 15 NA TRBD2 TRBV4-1 TGCGCCAGCAGCCAAGACGGCCGGGGGGGCTACGAGCAGTACTTC CASSQDGRGGYEQYF
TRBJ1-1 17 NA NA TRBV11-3 TGTGCCAGCAGCCCCAGGACTATTTTTAATCGGGGGACTGAAGCTTTCTTT CASSPRTIFNRGTEAFF